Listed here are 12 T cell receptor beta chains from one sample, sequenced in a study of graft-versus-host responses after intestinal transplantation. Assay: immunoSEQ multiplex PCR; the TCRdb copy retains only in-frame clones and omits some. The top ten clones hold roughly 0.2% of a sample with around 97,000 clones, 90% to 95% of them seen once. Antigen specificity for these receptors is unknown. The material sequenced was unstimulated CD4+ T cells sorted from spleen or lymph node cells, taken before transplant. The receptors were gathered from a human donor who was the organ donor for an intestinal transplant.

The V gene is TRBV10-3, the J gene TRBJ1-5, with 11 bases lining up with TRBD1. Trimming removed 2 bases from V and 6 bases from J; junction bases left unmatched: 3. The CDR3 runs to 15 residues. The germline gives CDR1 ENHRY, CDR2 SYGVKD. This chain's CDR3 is CAISEGQGAGQPQHF. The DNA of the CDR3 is TGTGCCATCAGTGAGGGACAGGGGGCAGGTCAGCCCCAGCATTTT.

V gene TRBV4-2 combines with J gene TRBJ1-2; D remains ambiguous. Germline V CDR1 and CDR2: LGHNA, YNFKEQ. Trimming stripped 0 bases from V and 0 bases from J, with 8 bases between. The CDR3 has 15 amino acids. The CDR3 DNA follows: TGTGCCAGCAGCCAAGAACGCCACTCTAACTATGGCTACACCTTC. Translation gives CASSQERHSNYGYTF.

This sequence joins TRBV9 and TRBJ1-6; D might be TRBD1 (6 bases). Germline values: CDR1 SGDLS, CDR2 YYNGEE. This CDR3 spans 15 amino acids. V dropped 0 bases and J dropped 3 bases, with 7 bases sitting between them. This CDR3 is CASSVAGHYNSPLHF. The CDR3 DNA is TGTGCCAGCAGCGTAGCGGGACACTATAATTCACCCCTCCACTTT.

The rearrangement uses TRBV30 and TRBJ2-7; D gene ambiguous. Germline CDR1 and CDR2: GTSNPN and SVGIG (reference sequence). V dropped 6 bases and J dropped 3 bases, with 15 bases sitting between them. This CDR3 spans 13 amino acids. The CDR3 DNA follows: TGTGCCTGTACGTACCCGGCGGTCTACGAGCAGTACTTC. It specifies CACTYPAVYEQYF.

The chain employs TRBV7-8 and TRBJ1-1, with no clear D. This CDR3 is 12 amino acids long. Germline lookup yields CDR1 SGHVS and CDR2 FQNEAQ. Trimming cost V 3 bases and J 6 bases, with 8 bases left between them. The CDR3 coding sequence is TGTGCCAGCAGCTTTAGTTTGTCTGAAGCTTTCTTT. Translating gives CASSFSLSEAFF.

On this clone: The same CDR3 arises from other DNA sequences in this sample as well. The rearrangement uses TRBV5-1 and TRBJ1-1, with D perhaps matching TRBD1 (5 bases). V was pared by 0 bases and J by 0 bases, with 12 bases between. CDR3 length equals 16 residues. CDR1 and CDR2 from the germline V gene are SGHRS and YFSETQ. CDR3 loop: CASSLGQKPMNTEAFF. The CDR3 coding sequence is TGCGCCAGCAGCTTGGGACAGAAACCTATGAACACTGAAGCTTTCTTT.

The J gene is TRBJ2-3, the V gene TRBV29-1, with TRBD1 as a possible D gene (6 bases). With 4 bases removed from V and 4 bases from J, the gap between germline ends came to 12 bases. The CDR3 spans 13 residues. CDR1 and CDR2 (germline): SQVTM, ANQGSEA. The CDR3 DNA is TGCAGCGTTGTTGTGGGGGCCCCAGATACGCAGTATTTT. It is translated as CSVVVGAPDTQYF.

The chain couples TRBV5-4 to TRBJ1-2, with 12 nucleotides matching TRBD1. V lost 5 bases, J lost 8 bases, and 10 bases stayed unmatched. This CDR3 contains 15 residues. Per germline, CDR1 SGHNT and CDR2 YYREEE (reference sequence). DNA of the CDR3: TGTGCCAGCAGACATCCGGGACAGGGGGCTAGGGGCTACACCTTC. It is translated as CASRHPGQGARGYTF.

CDR3 sequence (DNA): TGTGCCAGCAGCCGGACAGGGGGCTACGAGCAGTACTTC. As protein: CASSRTGGYEQYF. This chain uses TRBV7-3 with TRBJ2-7; TRBD1 agrees at 10 bases. V was clipped by 5 bases and J by 3 bases; unmatched bases: 1. Germline assignment: CDR1 SGHTA and CDR2 FQGTGA. The CDR3 runs to 13 residues.

This CDR3 reads CASSLRSITDTQYF. CDR3 nucleotides: TGTGCCAGCAGCTTAAGATCTATCACAGATACGCAGTATTTT. The rearrangement uses TRBV11-3 and TRBJ2-3, with D hard to call. The CDR3 length is 14 residues. Trimming left V 2 bases short and J 2 bases short, with 8 bases between. Per germline, CDR1 SGHNT and CDR2 YENEEA.

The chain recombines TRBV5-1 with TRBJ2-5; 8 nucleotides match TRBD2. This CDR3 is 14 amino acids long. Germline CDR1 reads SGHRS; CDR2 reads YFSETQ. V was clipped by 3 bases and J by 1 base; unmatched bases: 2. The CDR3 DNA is TGCGCCAGCAGCTCGGCGGGGGGCCAAGAGACCCAGTACTTC. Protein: CASSSAGGQETQYF.

The CDR3 region has the DNA TGTGCCAGCAGTCAGGGGGCGCGGGGAAACACCATATATTTT. It encodes CASSQGARGNTIYF. The rearrangement joins TRBV13 to TRBJ1-3; TRBD1 matches at 8 bases. Trimming cost V 6 bases and J 4 bases; bases outside gene matches: 5. The CDR3 loop spans 14 amino acids. Germline CDR1 and CDR2: PRHDT and FYEKMQ (reference sequence).